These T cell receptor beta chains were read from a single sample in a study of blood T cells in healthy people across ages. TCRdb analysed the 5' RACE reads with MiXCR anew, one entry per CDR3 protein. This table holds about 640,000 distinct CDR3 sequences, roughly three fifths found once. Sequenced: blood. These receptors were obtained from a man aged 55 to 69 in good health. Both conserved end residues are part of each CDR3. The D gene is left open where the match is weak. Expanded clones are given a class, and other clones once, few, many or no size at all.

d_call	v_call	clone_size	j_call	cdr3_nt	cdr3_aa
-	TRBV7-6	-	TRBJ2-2	TGTGCCAGCACGCCCCAGGGGCCGACGAACACCGGGGAGCTGTTTTTT	CASTPQGPTNTGELFF
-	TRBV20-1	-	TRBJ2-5	TGCAGTGCTAGACCTCTAGCCGTGGAGACCCAGTACTTC	CSARPLAVETQYF
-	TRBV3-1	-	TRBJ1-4	TGTGCCAGCAGCCCGCCCGGGGCTGAAAAACTGTTTTTT	CASSPPGAEKLFF
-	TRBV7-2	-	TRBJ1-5	TGTGCCAGCAGCTTCCACCGAGGGCAGCCCCAGCATTTT	CASSFHRGQPQHF
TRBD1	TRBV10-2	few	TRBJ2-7	TGCGCCAGCAGTGAGTGGACAGGGAGTAAGGCCGAGCAGTACTTC	CASSEWTGSKAEQYF
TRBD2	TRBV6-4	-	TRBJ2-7	TGTGCCAGCAGTGTGGCTAGCGGGGGGGCAGACTACAATGAGCAGTACTTC	CASSVASGGADYNEQYF
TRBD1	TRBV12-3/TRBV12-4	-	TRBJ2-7	TGTGCCAGCACCTGGGGGGACAGGGCCTACGAGCAGTACTTC	CASTWGDRAYEQYF
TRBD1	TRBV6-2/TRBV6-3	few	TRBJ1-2	TGTGCCAGCAGTTACGGAGGGACAGTCGCCTATGGCTACACCTTC	CASSYGGTVAYGYTF
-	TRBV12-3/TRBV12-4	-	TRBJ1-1	TGTGCCAGCACCCTGGGACCGTACAACACTGAAGCTTTCTTT	CASTLGPYNTEAFF
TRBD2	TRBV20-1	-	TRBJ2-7	TGCAGTGCTAGAGGGGCGACCGGGACTAGTCTACACTCCCGATACTACGAGCAGTACTTC	CSARGATGTSLHSRYYEQYF
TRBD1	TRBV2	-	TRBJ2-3	TGTGCCAGCAGTCCGGGACAGGCAACAGATACGCAGTATTTT	CASSPGQATDTQYF
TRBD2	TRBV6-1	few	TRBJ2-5	TGTGCCAGCACCAGTCGAAGCGGGGGGGCCTCAGAGACCCAGTACTTC	CASTSRSGGASETQYF
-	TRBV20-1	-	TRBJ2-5	TGCAGTGCTAGACAGGCGAGAACAACGGGACCAAAAGAGACCCAGTACTTC	CSARQARTTGPKETQYF
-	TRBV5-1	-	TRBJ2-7	TGCGCCAGCAGCTTGGCCCGGGAAAACTACGAGCAGTACTTC	CASSLARENYEQYF
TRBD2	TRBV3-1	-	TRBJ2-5	TGTGCCAGCAGCTTCCGGCCCTGGACTAGCTCCCTCCAAGAGACCCAGTACTTC	CASSFRPWTSSLQETQYF
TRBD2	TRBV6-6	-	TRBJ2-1	TGTGCCAGCAGTCCCTCGACTAGCGGTTACAATGAGCAGTTCTTC	CASSPSTSGYNEQFF
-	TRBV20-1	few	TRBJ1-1	TGCAGTGCTAAGTCAGTCTTGAACACTGAAGCTTTCTTT	CSAKSVLNTEAFF
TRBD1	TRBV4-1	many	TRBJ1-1	TGCGCCAGCAGCCAAGGCCCCGGGACAGGGGGCATCACTGAAGCTTTCTTT	CASSQGPGTGGITEAFF
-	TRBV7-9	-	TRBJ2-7	TGTGCCAGCAGCTCGCAGGGGCCGGCCTACGAGCAGTACTTC	CASSSQGPAYEQYF
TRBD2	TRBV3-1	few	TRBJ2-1	TGTGCCAGCAGCCAATTAGCGGGGGGGCCCATCAATGAGCAGTTCTTC	CASSQLAGGPINEQFF
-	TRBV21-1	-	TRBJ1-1	TGTGCCAGCAGCCTTTCGACATGGGCTGAAGCTTTCTTT	CASSLSTWAEAFF
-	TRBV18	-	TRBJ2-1	TGTGCCAGCTCTACTGAGGATAAGGGCCTCTACAATGAGCAGTTCTTC	CASSTEDKGLYNEQFF
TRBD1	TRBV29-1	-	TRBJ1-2	TGCAGCGTTGAGGACCGACAGGGGAACTATGGCTACACCTTC	CSVEDRQGNYGYTF
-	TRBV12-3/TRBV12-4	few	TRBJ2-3	TGTGCCAGCAGCCCGCCACAGGGCCGCACAGATACGCAGTATTTT	CASSPPQGRTDTQYF
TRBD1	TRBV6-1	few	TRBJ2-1	TGTGCCAGCAGGGAACCGGGACAGGGGGCGGATGAGCAGTTCTTC	CASREPGQGADEQFF
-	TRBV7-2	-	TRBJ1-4	TGTGCCAGCAGACCCGGTGGGGCTAATGAAAAACTGTTTTTT	CASRPGGANEKLFF
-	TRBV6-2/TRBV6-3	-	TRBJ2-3	TGTGCCAGCAGACAACTACGGGACACCACAGATACGCAGTATTTT	CASRQLRDTTDTQYF
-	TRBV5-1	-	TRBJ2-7	TGCGCCAGCAGCTTTAATGTAGGGGAGTACGAGCAGTACTTC	CASSFNVGEYEQYF
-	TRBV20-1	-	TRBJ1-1	TGCAGTGCTAGAGATACAACTGAAGCTTTCTTT	CSARDTTEAFF
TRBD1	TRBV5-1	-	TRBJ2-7	TGCGCCAGCAGCGCGGGTGGGACAGGATTCGAGCAGTACTTC	CASSAGGTGFEQYF
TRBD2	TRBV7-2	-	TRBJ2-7	TGTGCCAGCAGCCCCTCCCTAGCGGCGGGGAGAAAGTACTTC	CASSPSLAAGRKYF
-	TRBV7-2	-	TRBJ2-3	TGTGCCAGCAGCTTAAGTAGTCTCACGCAGTATTTT	CASSLSSLTQYF
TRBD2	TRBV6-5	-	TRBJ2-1	TGTGCCAGCAGTTACAGCGGGGGGGCCTCCGTTGAGCAGTTCTTC	CASSYSGGASVEQFF
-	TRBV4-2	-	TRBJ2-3	TGTGCCAGCAGCCCCTCCCTATCCACAGATACGCAGTATTTT	CASSPSLSTDTQYF
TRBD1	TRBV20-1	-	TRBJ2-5	TGCAGTGCGGGTCAGGGGGCGACGGGCCAAGAGACCCAGTACTTC	CSAGQGATGQETQYF
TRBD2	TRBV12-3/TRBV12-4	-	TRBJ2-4	TGTGCCAGCAGGTCTACTACTAGCGGGGGAGGGAACATTCAGTACTTC	CASRSTTSGGGNIQYF
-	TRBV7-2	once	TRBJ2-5	TGTGCCAGCAGCACATTTTCCGGGGCAGCAGAAGAGACCCATTACTTC	CASSTFSGAAEETHYF
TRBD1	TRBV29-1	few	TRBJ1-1	TGCAGCGTTGACCGGACAGGGCGCACTGAAGCTTTCTTT	CSVDRTGRTEAFF
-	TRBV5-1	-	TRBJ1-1	TGCGCCAGCAGCTTGGAACCGTCAGCAGGCCTGAACACTGAAGCTTTCTTT	CASSLEPSAGLNTEAFF
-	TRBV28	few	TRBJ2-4	TGTGCCAGCAGTTTGCCAGGGTTGGGTCGGGCCAAAAACATTCAGTACTTC	CASSLPGLGRAKNIQYF
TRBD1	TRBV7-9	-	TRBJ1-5	TGTGCCAGCAGCTCCGGGACAGGGGGAGGGCAGCCCCAGCATTTT	CASSSGTGGGQPQHF
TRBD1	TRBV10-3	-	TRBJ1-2	TGTGCCATCAGGGCCGCGAGGGACAGGGATCCCTACGGTATCTATGGCTACACCTTC	CAIRAARDRDPYGIYGYTF
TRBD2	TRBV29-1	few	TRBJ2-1	TGCAGCGCAGAAAAGAGCGGGGGGGCCAATGAGCAGTTCTTC	CSAEKSGGANEQFF